These 24 T cell receptor beta chains originate from one sample sequenced in a study of T cells in Graves' hyperthyroidism and ophthalmopathy. Template material for amplifying TCR beta CDR3 regions consisted of RNA transcripts. First-round RT-PCR with HTBI primers amplified the TCR CDR3 region. TCRdb used MiXCR to reprocess the multiplex PCR reads, holding one entry per CDR3 protein. The sample includes about 560,000 distinct CDR3 sequences, about a sixth of them seen just once. The sample consisted of blood. The source is a woman aged 18-30 years with Graves' hyperthyroidism.

The sample holds many counts of this clonotype. The rearrangement joins TRBV11-2 to TRBJ2-1, with TRBD2 matching over 11 bases. This CDR3 is built from 16 residues. The junction had 9 bases not matched to a gene; V was cut back by 5 bases and J by 6 bases. The V gene's germline CDR1 is SGHAT and CDR2 FQNNGV. The CDR3, as DNA: TGTGCCAGCAGCCCTCGGACTAGCGGGTCTCTCAATGAGCAGTTCTTC. This translates into CASSPRTSGSLNEQFF.

The CDR3 spells CASSPYPASTDTQYF. CDR3 sequence (DNA): TGTGCCAGCTCACCATACCCAGCTAGCACAGATACGCAGTATTTT. This sequence joins TRBV18 and TRBJ2-3; no definite D call. The CDR3 covers 15 residues. In germline, CDR1 is KGHSH, CDR2 LQKENI. With 2 bases removed from V and 0 bases from J, the gap between germline ends came to 9 bases.

This clonotype showed up just a few times. The chain employs TRBV13 and TRBJ2-7; TRBD2 matches 13 bases. J gave up 6 bases and V 3 bases, and 5 bases lay outside the gene matches. Germline CDR1 is PRHDT and CDR2 is FYEKMQ (reference sequence). This CDR3 spans 15 amino acids. CDR3 region: CASSLGLAGLREQYF. DNA of the CDR3: TGTGCCAGCAGCTTGGGACTAGCGGGACTCCGCGAGCAGTACTTC.

This clonotype was observed at least ten times. The rearrangement joins TRBV20-1 to TRBJ2-1, with 8 positions matching TRBD2. Trimming at V came to 0 bases and at J to 5 bases, leaving 6 bases not matched to a gene. The CDR3 covers 15 residues. Looked up from germline, CDR1 is DFQATT and CDR2 is SNEGSKA (reference sequence). CDR3 coding DNA: TGCAGTGCTAGAGATCGGGGACTAGATCACAATGAGCAGTTCTTC. It codes for CSARDRGLDHNEQFF.

In its sample, this clonotype was seen many times. V usage is TRBV15 and J usage is TRBJ1-5; D not certain. V was trimmed by 1 base and J by 9 bases, leaving 16 bases between them. The germline V gene encodes CDR1 LNHNV and CDR2 YYDKDF (reference sequence). The CDR3 length is 15 residues. In DNA form, the CDR3 reads TGTGCCACCAGCAGAGGAGGACCGGCTGAGGGGCCCCAGCATTTT. This codes for CATSRGGPAEGPQHF.

V usage is TRBV9 and J usage is TRBJ2-7; 11 bases align to TRBD1. The germline V gene has CDR1 SGDLS and CDR2 YYNGEE. The CDR3 extends over 15 amino acids. The ends lost 4 bases at V and 3 bases at J; junction bases unmatched: 6. As DNA, the CDR3 is TGTGCCAGCAGCAAAGGGACAGGGGGTGTCTACGAGCAGTACTTC. Amino acid sequence: CASSKGTGGVYEQYF.

This clonotype was seen repeatedly, ten times or more. The chain has TRBV28 and TRBJ2-1; 7 positions agree with TRBD1. The CDR3 contains 16 residues. V lost 1 base, J lost 2 bases, and 5 bases stayed unmatched. Looked up from germline, CDR1 is MDHEN and CDR2 is SYDVKM. CDR3 nucleotide sequence: TGTGCCAGCAGTTTATTCCTGCAGGGGGCCTACAATGAGCAGTTCTTC. This gives the protein CASSLFLQGAYNEQFF. The entire variable domain, with the rest obtained from reference TRBV28 and TRBJ2-1, is as follows: DVKVTQSSRYLVKRTGEKVFLECVQDMDHENMFWYRQDPGLGLRLIYFSYDVKMKEKGDIPEGYSVSREKKERFSLILESASTNQTSMYLCASSLFLQGAYNEQFFGPGTRLTVL.

At least ten counts were recorded for this clonotype. This rearrangement joins TRBV28 to TRBJ2-7; D is perhaps TRBD2 (5 bases). This CDR3 is 16 amino acids long. Trimming removed 1 base from V and 2 bases from J, with 15 bases in between. The germline gives CDR1 MDHEN, CDR2 SYDVKM. The CDR3 DNA is TGTGCCAGCAGTTTATCCCTACTGAGCGGAGCCTACGAGCAGTACTTC. Its protein product is CASSLSLLSGAYEQYF.

This clonotype has a count of ten or more. The rearrangement joins TRBV27 to TRBJ2-7, with TRBD2 matching 10 bases. This CDR3 has 15 residues. Germline values: CDR1 MNHEY, CDR2 SMNVEV (reference sequence). V gave up 6 bases and J gave up 4 bases; unmatched junction bases: 9. The CDR3 DNA sequence: TGTGCCAGCAGCCCTTGGACTAGCGGACGATACGAGCAGTACTTC. As protein: CASSPWTSGRYEQYF.

This clonotype was counted a few times. V is TRBV4-1 and J is TRBJ2-7; no reliable D call. This CDR3 spans 13 amino acids. The V gene lost 3 bases and the J gene lost 3 bases, with 9 bases spanning the gap. CDR1 and CDR2 (germline): MGHRA, YSYEKL. The CDR3 loop is CASSQYRNYEQYF. CDR3 DNA sequence: TGCGCCAGCAGCCAGTATAGAAACTACGAGCAGTACTTC.

This clonotype was recorded a few times. This chain connects TRBV6-2 or TRBV6-3 to TRBJ2-1; maybe TRBD2 (5 bases). This CDR3 has 12 residues. V lost 4 bases, J lost 8 bases, and 9 bases lay in between. Germline CDR1 is MNHEY and CDR2 is SVGEGT. The CDR3 here is CASSFLGDEQFF. As DNA, the CDR3 is TGTGCCAGCAGTTTTCTGGGAGATGAGCAGTTCTTC.

This clonotype was found many times. This chain joins TRBV7-2 and TRBJ2-5; 8 positions agree with TRBD2. Per the germline V gene, CDR1 is SGHTA and CDR2 is FQGNSA. V lost 7 bases to trimming and J lost 5 bases; unmatched junction nucleotides: 3. The CDR3 is 12 amino acids. The CDR3 reads CASMTSDETQYF. In nucleotides, the CDR3 is TGTGCCAGCATGACTAGCGATGAGACCCAGTACTTC.

This sequence joins TRBV18 and TRBJ2-7, with 7 bases identical to TRBD2. Germline CDR1 KGHSH, CDR2 LQKENI. The CDR3 length is 14 residues. Losses at the gene ends were 5 bases for V and 3 bases for J; bases not matched to a gene: 7. In nucleotides, the CDR3 is TGTGCCAGCTCAAGGCGGGAGAAGGGCTACGAGCAGTACTTC. Its translation is CASSRREKGYEQYF.

J is TRBJ2-1 and V is TRBV7-6; 13 nucleotides agree with TRBD2. J lost 8 bases, V lost 4 bases, and 5 bases had no gene match. The CDR3 has 15 residues. Germline CDR1 reads SGHVS; CDR2 reads FNYEAQ. CDR3 sequence reads: CASSSRTSGRDEQFF. CDR3 nucleotides: TGTGCCAGCAGCTCCAGGACTAGCGGGAGAGATGAGCAGTTCTTC. Complete variable domain (other parts from reference TRBV7-6 and TRBJ2-1): GAGVSQSPRYKVTKRGQDVALRCDPISGHVSLYWYRQALGQGPEFLTYFNYEAQQDKSGLPNDRFSAERPEGSISTLTIQRTEQRDSAMYRCASSSRTSGRDEQFFGPGTRLTVL.

This clonotype has a count of ten or more. The chain combines TRBV20-1 with TRBJ2-1; D possibly matches TRBD1 or TRBD2 (6 bases each). The V end lost 5 bases, the J end lost 8 bases, and 28 bases lay between the germline ends. Germline loops: CDR1 DFQATT, CDR2 SNEGSKA (reference sequence). This CDR3 spans 17 amino acids. Here the CDR3 DNA reads TGCAGTGCTCACCATACCCCTCTGGGGGGCGCGGTGGATGAGCAGTTCTTC. Protein sequence: CSAHHTPLGGAVDEQFF.

This clonotype came up many times. This chain connects TRBV5-4 to TRBJ1-2, with 7 bases lining up with TRBD1. V gave up 4 bases and J gave up 4 bases; unmatched junction bases: 7. The CDR3 consists of 14 residues. Germline CDR1 SGHNT, CDR2 YYREEE (reference sequence). CDR3 amino acids: CASSNRDRSYGYTF. The CDR3 coding sequence is TGTGCCAGCAGCAACCGGGACAGAAGCTATGGCTACACCTTC.

In this sample, this clonotype turned up many times. The chain links TRBV6-1 to TRBJ1-1; no reliable D call. The V end lost 7 bases, the J end lost 2 bases, and 11 bases lay between the germline ends. This CDR3 has 13 residues. The germline CDR1 and CDR2 sequences are MNHNS and SASEGT. CDR3 nucleotide sequence: TGTGCCAGCAACCCCCGGGATAACACTGAAGCTTTCTTT. It specifies CASNPRDNTEAFF.

The chain's CDR3 is CASSLARGRTVRHYEQYF. CDR3 nucleotide sequence: TGTGCCAGCAGCTTAGCCCGCGGTCGGACAGTCAGGCACTACGAGCAGTACTTC. The chain employs TRBV7-9 and TRBJ2-7; maybe TRBD1 (6 bases). The germline V gene encodes CDR1 SEHNR and CDR2 FQNEAQ (reference sequence). CDR3 length: 18 residues. The ends were cut back, 0 bases at V and 3 bases at J, with 21 bases in the middle.

About this clonotype: A junction boundary mismatches the germline segment, possibly from a read error. V gene TRBV2 combines with J gene TRBJ1-1; D uncertain. The germline gives CDR1 SNHLY, CDR2 FYNNEI. The CDR3 consists of 12 residues. CDR3 protein: CASSEGGTKAFF. Here the CDR3 DNA reads TGTGCCAGCAGTGAAGGAGGCACTAAAGCTTTCTTT.

This clonotype occurred a few times. The rearrangement uses TRBV5-1 and TRBJ2-5; possibly TRBD2 for D (6 bases). The length of the CDR3 is 16 residues. The germline V and J ends were trimmed by 3 bases and 3 bases, with 18 bases remaining between them. Germline-derived CDR1 and CDR2 are SGHRS and YFSETQ. The CDR3 loop reads CASSSGLSTNKETQYF. The CDR3 nucleotides are TGCGCCAGCAGCTCCGGACTATCCACAAACAAAGAGACCCAGTACTTC.

This clonotype was detected only a few times. J is TRBJ1-2 and V is TRBV11-2; no reliable D call. Per germline, CDR1 SGHAT and CDR2 FQNNGV. V lost 5 bases and J 2 bases, leaving 21 bases between the germline ends. The CDR3 covers 17 residues. Written as DNA, the CDR3 is TGTGCCAGCAGCGCGGGTGTAGTGAGTCCCGGAAACTATGGCTACACCTTC. Residues: CASSAGVVSPGNYGYTF.

The sample holds a few counts of this clonotype. J is TRBJ1-2 and V is TRBV12-3 or TRBV12-4; 7 nucleotides match TRBD1. The V segment lost 4 bases and the J segment 8 bases; nucleotides outside the gene matches: 7. The CDR3 loop spans 13 amino acids. In nucleotides, the CDR3 is TGTGCCAGCAGTTCTGGCAGGGGGTCCGGCTACACCTTC. Its translation is CASSSGRGSGYTF.

The V gene is TRBV4-1, the J gene TRBJ2-2; 8 bases map to TRBD2. Germline trimming cut 3 bases from V and 3 bases from J; bases unmatched to any gene: 15. Per the germline V gene, CDR1 is MGHRA and CDR2 is YSYEKL. The CDR3 runs to 19 residues. This CDR3 is CASSQLGTSQFGYTGELFF. The CDR3 nucleotides read TGCGCCAGCAGCCAGCTCGGGACTAGTCAATTTGGGTACACCGGGGAGCTGTTTTTT.

This clonotype occurred a few times. The J gene is TRBJ2-1, the V gene TRBV29-1; D not resolved. V was trimmed by 5 bases and J by 1 base, leaving 12 bases between them. Per the germline V gene, CDR1 is SQVTM and CDR2 is ANQGSEA. CDR3 length equals 14 residues. CDR3 loop: CSVYSETSYNEQFF. CDR3 sequence (DNA): TGCAGCGTTTACAGCGAGACATCCTACAATGAGCAGTTCTTC.